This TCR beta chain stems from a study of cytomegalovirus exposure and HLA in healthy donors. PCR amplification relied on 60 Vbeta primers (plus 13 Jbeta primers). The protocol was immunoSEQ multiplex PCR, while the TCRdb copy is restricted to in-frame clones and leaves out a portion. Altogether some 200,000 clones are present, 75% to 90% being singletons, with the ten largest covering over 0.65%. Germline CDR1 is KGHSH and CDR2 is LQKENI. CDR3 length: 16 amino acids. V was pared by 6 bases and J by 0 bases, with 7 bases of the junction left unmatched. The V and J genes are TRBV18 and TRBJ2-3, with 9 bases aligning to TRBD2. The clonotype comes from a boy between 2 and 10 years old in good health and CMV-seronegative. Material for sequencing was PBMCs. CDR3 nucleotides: TGTGCCAGCTCTGCCCGACTAGCGGTAAGCACAGATACGCAGTATTTT. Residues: CASSARLAVSTDTQYF.